This T cell receptor (beta chain) was obtained from a study of cytomegalovirus exposure and HLA in healthy donors. General study findings and limits: A few CMV-associated chains proved CMV antigen-specific in vitro.

A note on this clone: As yet, its antigen is unknown.

This PCR relied on a set of 60 Vbeta primers and 13 Jbeta primers. Only in-frame clones appear in the TCRdb table, and some are missing; sequencing was by immunoSEQ multiplex PCR. The sample holds roughly 200,000 clones, over 80% seen once. There are 14 residues in the CDR3. Germline V gene sequence: CDR1 LNHDA, CDR2 SQIVND (reference sequence). V was cut by 3 bases and J by 0 bases, with 8 bases left in between. This TCR derives from a boy aged 2-15 years in good health and CMV-seronegative. The chain carries TRBV19 and TRBJ1-1, with TRBD1 as a possible D gene (5 bases). Sequencing input: PBMCs. CDR3 sequence: CASSIGHLNTEAFF. In DNA, the CDR3 is TGTGCCAGTAGTATTGGACACCTGAACACTGAAGCTTTCTTT. Looking up the rest from reference TRBV19 and TRBJ1-1 gives the full variable domain: DGGITQSPKYLFRKEGQNVTLSCEQNLNHDAMYWYRQDPGQGLRLIYYSQIVNDFQKGDIAEGYSVSREKKESFPLTVTSAQKNPTAFYLCASSIGHLNTEAFFGQGTRLTVV.